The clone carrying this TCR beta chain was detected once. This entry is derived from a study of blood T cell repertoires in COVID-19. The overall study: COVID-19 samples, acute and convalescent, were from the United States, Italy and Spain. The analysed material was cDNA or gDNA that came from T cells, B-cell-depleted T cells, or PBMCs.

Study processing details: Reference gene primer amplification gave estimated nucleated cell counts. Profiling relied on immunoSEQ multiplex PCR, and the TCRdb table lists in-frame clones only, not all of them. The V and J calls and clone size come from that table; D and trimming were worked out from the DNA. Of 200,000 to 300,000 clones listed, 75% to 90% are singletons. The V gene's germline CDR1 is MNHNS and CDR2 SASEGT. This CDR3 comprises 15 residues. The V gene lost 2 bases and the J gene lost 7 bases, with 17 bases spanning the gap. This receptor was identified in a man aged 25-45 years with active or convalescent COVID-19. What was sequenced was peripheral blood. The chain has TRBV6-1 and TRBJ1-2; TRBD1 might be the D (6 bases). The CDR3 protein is CASSELRQVAGGYTF. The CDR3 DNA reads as TGTGCCAGCAGTGAACTCCGACAGGTGGCTGGTGGCTACACCTTC.